This TCR beta chain is from a study of T cells in Graves' hyperthyroidism and ophthalmopathy. Notes on the study in general: Most clonotypes expanded in thyroid above 0.001 were likewise present in blood.

RNA transcripts provided the source from which TCR beta CDR3 regions were amplified. The study used the HTBI primer set for a first-round RT-PCR of the TCR CDR3. MiXCR was run by TCRdb on the multiplex PCR reads, yielding one entry per CDR3 protein. The sample has hundreds of thousands of distinct CDR3 sequences, 15% to 20% seen once. For Graves' hyperthyroidism to be stable, ophthalmopathy could not progress within 18 months. Patients having uncontrolled infection, another autoimmune disease, pregnancy or lactation were not included. The CDR3 covers 19 residues. Germline V gene data show CDR1 as LNHDA and CDR2 as SQIVND (reference sequence). The J segment lost 2 bases and the V segment lost 5 bases, leaving 17 bases of the junction unmatched. Comment on this clonotype: Its antigen is undetermined.

The chain links TRBV19 to TRBJ2-1; the match to TRBD1 covers 8 bases. The sequence derives from a woman in her twenties or thirties with Graves' hyperthyroidism. Sequencing was done on a sample of blood. CDR3 nucleotides: TGTGCCAGTAGTCCAGGACAGGGAAGAAATTCGTGGGCCTACAATGAGCAGTTCTTC. Its translation is CASSPGQGRNSWAYNEQFF.